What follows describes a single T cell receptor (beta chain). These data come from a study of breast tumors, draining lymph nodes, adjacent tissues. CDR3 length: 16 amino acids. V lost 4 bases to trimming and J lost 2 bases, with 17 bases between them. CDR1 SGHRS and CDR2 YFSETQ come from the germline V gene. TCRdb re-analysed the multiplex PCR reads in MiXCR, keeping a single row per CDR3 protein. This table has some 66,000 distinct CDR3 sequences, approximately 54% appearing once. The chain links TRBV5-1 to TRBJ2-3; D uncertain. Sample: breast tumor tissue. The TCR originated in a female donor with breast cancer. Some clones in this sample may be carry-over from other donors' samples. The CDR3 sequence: CASSAPLNPNTDTQYF. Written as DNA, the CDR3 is TGCGCCAGCAGCGCACCACTCAATCCAAACACAGATACGCAGTATTTT.